A selection of T cell receptor beta chains follows, all from one sample in a study of immune evolution from preneoplasia to lung adenocarcinoma. TCRdb's table, derived via immunoSEQ multiplex PCR, lists solely in-frame clones and lacks some. The table has about 9,500 clones, almost 90% seen once; the top ten hold under 2.5%. Sequenced input: FFPE invasive lung adenocarcinoma tissue. Receptors were obtained from a person aged 70 to 80 with invasive lung adenocarcinoma. Both conserved end residues are part of each CDR3. The D gene is left open where the match is weak. Clone size, where shown, is once, few, many, or a class for clones that have expanded.

d_gene: NA
abundance: NA
v_gene: TRBV28
j_gene: TRBJ2-6
CDR3aa: CASSSWDSRGGGANVLTF
CDR3nt: TGTGCCAGCAGTTCCTGGGACAGCAGGGGAGGTGGGGCCAACGTCCTGACTTTC

d_gene: NA
abundance: NA
v_gene: TRBV19
j_gene: TRBJ1-5
CDR3aa: CASSISAGIRREPQHF
CDR3nt: TGTGCCAGTAGTATAAGCGCGGGGATACGAAGGGAGCCCCAGCATTTT

d_gene: NA
abundance: NA
v_gene: TRBV23-1
j_gene: TRBJ2-5
CDR3aa: CASSQPSQWWETQYF
CDR3nt: TGCGCCAGCAGTCAACCCAGCCAGTGGTGGGAGACCCAGTACTTC

d_gene: TRBD2
abundance: NA
v_gene: TRBV5-1
j_gene: TRBJ2-5
CDR3aa: CASSLGLAGETQYF
CDR3nt: TGCGCCAGCAGCTTGGGACTAGCGGGAGAGACCCAGTACTTC

d_gene: NA
abundance: NA
v_gene: TRBV28
j_gene: TRBJ2-3
CDR3aa: CASSLSGRDTQYF
CDR3nt: TGTGCCAGCAGTTTATCAGGGCGAGATACGCAGTATTTT

d_gene: TRBD2
abundance: NA
v_gene: TRBV6-5
j_gene: TRBJ2-2
CDR3aa: CASKSGRATGELFF
CDR3nt: TGTGCCAGCAAGAGCGGGAGGGCCACCGGGGAGCTGTTTTTT

d_gene: NA
abundance: NA
v_gene: TRBV7-9
j_gene: TRBJ2-7
CDR3aa: CASSSAETLGEQYF
CDR3nt: TGTGCCAGCAGCTCGGCGGAAACCCTCGGGGAGCAGTACTTC

d_gene: TRBD1
abundance: NA
v_gene: TRBV5-6
j_gene: TRBJ2-1
CDR3aa: CASSPYGPGQLDNEQFF
CDR3nt: TGTGCCAGCAGCCCCTACGGCCCGGGACAGCTTGACAATGAGCAGTTCTTC

d_gene: NA
abundance: NA
v_gene: TRBV6-1
j_gene: TRBJ1-1
CDR3aa: CASRTLWTVNTEAFF
CDR3nt: TGTGCCAGCCGGACCCTTTGGACAGTGAACACTGAAGCTTTCTTT

d_gene: NA
abundance: NA
v_gene: TRBV28
j_gene: TRBJ1-5
CDR3aa: CASSLRRGGSNQPQHF
CDR3nt: TGTGCCAGCAGTTTACGGAGAGGGGGTAGCAATCAGCCCCAGCATTTT

d_gene: NA
abundance: NA
v_gene: TRBV20-1
j_gene: TRBJ2-7
CDR3aa: CSADYRDEQYF
CDR3nt: TGCAGTGCAGATTACAGGGACGAGCAGTACTTC

d_gene: NA
abundance: once
v_gene: TRBV7-9
j_gene: TRBJ2-5
CDR3aa: CASSLDRGGETQYF
CDR3nt: TGTGCCAGCAGCTTAGACAGGGGAGGGGAGACCCAGTACTTC

d_gene: TRBD2
abundance: NA
v_gene: TRBV4-1
j_gene: TRBJ2-7
CDR3aa: CANSQQTSRVDEQYF
CDR3nt: TGCGCCAACAGCCAGCAGACTAGCCGGGTGGACGAGCAGTACTTC

d_gene: NA
abundance: NA
v_gene: TRBV14
j_gene: TRBJ1-1
CDR3aa: CASSQDYRATEAFF
CDR3nt: TGTGCCAGCAGCCAAGATTACAGGGCAACTGAAGCTTTCTTT

d_gene: TRBD1
abundance: NA
v_gene: TRBV7-9
j_gene: TRBJ1-2
CDR3aa: CASSLGQANYGYTF
CDR3nt: TGTGCCAGCAGCCTCGGACAGGCGAACTATGGCTACACCTTC

d_gene: NA
abundance: NA
v_gene: TRBV7-9
j_gene: TRBJ2-5
CDR3aa: CASSSGLVVETQYF
CDR3nt: TGTGCCAGCTCCTCGGGTTTGGTTGTAGAGACCCAGTACTTC

d_gene: NA
abundance: NA
v_gene: TRBV18
j_gene: TRBJ2-3
CDR3aa: CASSPRAGGTTDTQYF
CDR3nt: TGTGCCAGCTCACCACGGGCCGGGGGCACCACAGATACGCAGTATTTT

d_gene: TRBD2
abundance: NA
v_gene: TRBV5-4
j_gene: TRBJ2-1
CDR3aa: CASSGGTSGYNEQFF
CDR3nt: TGTGCCAGCAGCGGGGGTACTAGCGGTTACAATGAGCAGTTCTTC

d_gene: TRBD1
abundance: once
v_gene: TRBV30
j_gene: TRBJ2-3
CDR3aa: CAWSVAGGALDTQYF
CDR3nt: TGTGCCTGGAGTGTGGCAGGGGGCGCTTTAGATACGCAGTATTTT

d_gene: NA
abundance: NA
v_gene: TRBV7-9
j_gene: TRBJ1-4
CDR3aa: CASSLGDGRANEKLFF
CDR3nt: TGTGCCAGCAGCTTAGGGGATGGGAGAGCTAATGAAAAACTGTTTTTT

d_gene: NA
abundance: NA
v_gene: TRBV28
j_gene: TRBJ1-2
CDR3aa: CASSRILGGYTF
CDR3nt: TGTGCCAGCAGTCGGATATTGGGAGGCTACACCTTC

d_gene: NA
abundance: NA
v_gene: TRBV30
j_gene: TRBJ1-1
CDR3aa: CAWRNGGNSRAFF
CDR3nt: TGTGCCTGGAGAAACGGGGGGAACTCCCGCGCTTTCTTT

d_gene: NA
abundance: once
v_gene: TRBV18
j_gene: TRBJ1-2
CDR3aa: CASSHPHDSYGYTF
CDR3nt: TGTGCCAGCTCCCACCCGCATGACAGCTATGGCTACACCTTC

d_gene: NA
abundance: few
v_gene: TRBV7-9
j_gene: TRBJ2-7
CDR3aa: CASSSTLYPHLDHSYEQYF
CDR3nt: TGTGCCAGCAGCTCTACCTTATACCCTCACCTTGACCACTCCTACGAGCAGTACTTC

d_gene: NA
abundance: NA
v_gene: TRBV6-5
j_gene: TRBJ2-3
CDR3aa: CASSPTTFLDTQYF
CDR3nt: TGTGCCAGCAGCCCAACTACCTTCCTAGATACGCAGTATTTT

d_gene: NA
abundance: NA
v_gene: TRBV4-1
j_gene: TRBJ1-3
CDR3aa: CASSQSSGNTIYF
CDR3nt: TGCGCCAGCAGCCAAAGCTCTGGAAACACCATATATTTT

d_gene: NA
abundance: once
v_gene: TRBV4-1
j_gene: TRBJ1-5
CDR3aa: CASSQGLQANQPQHF
CDR3nt: TGCGCCAGCAGCCAAGGTTTGCAGGCCAATCAGCCCCAGCATTTT

d_gene: TRBD1
abundance: NA
v_gene: TRBV27
j_gene: TRBJ1-5
CDR3aa: CASKPRTGGSGPQHF
CDR3nt: TGTGCCAGCAAGCCCCGGACAGGGGGCTCGGGACCCCAGCATTTT

d_gene: TRBD2
abundance: NA
v_gene: TRBV28
j_gene: TRBJ2-5
CDR3aa: CASSTSGAPGTQYF
CDR3nt: TGTGCCAGCAGCACTAGCGGGGCTCCAGGGACCCAGTACTTC

d_gene: NA
abundance: once
v_gene: TRBV7-8
j_gene: TRBJ2-2
CDR3aa: CASSLAGGATGELFF
CDR3nt: TGTGCCAGCAGCTTAGCTGGAGGGGCCACCGGGGAGCTGTTTTTT

d_gene: NA
abundance: once
v_gene: TRBV11-2
j_gene: TRBJ1-1
CDR3aa: CASSLEGSWTDEAFF
CDR3nt: TGTGCCAGCAGCCTAGAGGGGAGTTGGACGGATGAAGCTTTCTTT

d_gene: TRBD2
abundance: NA
v_gene: TRBV28
j_gene: TRBJ2-7
CDR3aa: CASITSGGGAYEQYF
CDR3nt: TGTGCCAGCATCACCTCCGGGGGAGGGGCCTACGAGCAGTACTTC

d_gene: TRBD2
abundance: NA
v_gene: TRBV29-1
j_gene: TRBJ2-1
CDR3aa: CSLRAGGPNEQFF
CDR3nt: TGCAGCCTGCGGGCGGGAGGGCCCAATGAGCAGTTCTTC

d_gene: NA
abundance: NA
v_gene: TRBV25-1
j_gene: TRBJ1-4
CDR3aa: CASSHRTGEGEKLFF
CDR3nt: TGTGCCAGCAGCCACCGGACCGGCGAGGGAGAAAAACTGTTTTTT

d_gene: NA
abundance: NA
v_gene: TRBV19
j_gene: TRBJ2-7
CDR3aa: CASSGRASGDLYEQYF
CDR3nt: TGTGCCAGTAGTGGGCGGGCCTCAGGGGACCTCTACGAGCAGTACTTC

d_gene: NA
abundance: once
v_gene: TRBV10-3
j_gene: TRBJ2-5
CDR3aa: CAISESGGGRETQYF
CDR3nt: TGTGCCATCAGTGAGTCTGGGGGGGGCCGAGAGACCCAGTACTTC

d_gene: NA
abundance: NA
v_gene: TRBV2
j_gene: TRBJ2-7
CDR3aa: CASSPGGQTGHRSEQYF
CDR3nt: TGTGCCAGCAGTCCCGGGGGCCAGACAGGGCACCGCTCCGAGCAGTACTTC

d_gene: NA
abundance: NA
v_gene: TRBV25-1
j_gene: TRBJ1-1
CDR3aa: CASRGWAGKNTEAFF
CDR3nt: TGTGCCAGCCGGGGGTGGGCAGGGAAGAACACTGAAGCTTTCTTT

d_gene: NA
abundance: NA
v_gene: TRBV5-1
j_gene: TRBJ1-2
CDR3aa: CASETGTGYGYTF
CDR3nt: TGCGCCTCCGAGACCGGGACGGGCTATGGCTACACCTTC

d_gene: TRBD1
abundance: NA
v_gene: TRBV2
j_gene: TRBJ1-1
CDR3aa: CASREDRGFGTEAFF
CDR3nt: TGTGCCAGCAGGGAAGACAGGGGTTTTGGCACTGAAGCTTTCTTT

d_gene: TRBD1
abundance: NA
v_gene: TRBV29-1
j_gene: TRBJ2-7
CDR3aa: CSVGTGGSSYEQYF
CDR3nt: TGCAGCGTGGGTACAGGGGGTAGCTCCTACGAGCAGTACTTC

d_gene: NA
abundance: NA
v_gene: TRBV6-5
j_gene: TRBJ2-3
CDR3aa: CASSYSTSPLTDTQYF
CDR3nt: TGTGCCAGCAGTTACTCTACTAGCCCCCTCACAGATACGCAGTATTTT

d_gene: TRBD2
abundance: NA
v_gene: TRBV28
j_gene: TRBJ2-7
CDR3aa: CASSSRLAGYEQYF
CDR3nt: TGTGCCAGCAGTTCCCGACTAGCTGGCTACGAGCAGTACTTC

d_gene: NA
abundance: NA
v_gene: TRBV9
j_gene: TRBJ1-4
CDR3aa: CASSGLGNEKLFF
CDR3nt: TGTGCCAGCAGCGGCCTAGGGAATGAAAAACTGTTTTTT

d_gene: NA
abundance: NA
v_gene: TRBV19
j_gene: TRBJ1-1
CDR3aa: CASISIGGRGTEAFF
CDR3nt: TGTGCCAGTATCTCGATTGGGGGTCGGGGGACTGAAGCTTTCTTT

d_gene: TRBD1
abundance: NA
v_gene: TRBV5-4
j_gene: TRBJ2-3
CDR3aa: CASSLIGQGNLDTQYF
CDR3nt: TGTGCCAGCAGCTTGATCGGACAGGGTAACCTAGATACGCAGTATTTT

d_gene: NA
abundance: few
v_gene: TRBV28
j_gene: TRBJ1-2
CDR3aa: CASMPGPTNYGYTF
CDR3nt: TGTGCCAGCATGCCAGGACCAACTAACTATGGCTACACCTTC

d_gene: NA
abundance: once
v_gene: TRBV2
j_gene: TRBJ2-3
CDR3aa: CASSEAGLPTDTQYF
CDR3nt: TGTGCCAGCAGTGAAGCGGGACTTCCCACAGATACGCAGTATTTT

d_gene: TRBD1
abundance: few
v_gene: TRBV5-6
j_gene: TRBJ2-3
CDR3aa: CASSLGQGADTQYF
CDR3nt: TGTGCCAGCAGCTTGGGACAGGGGGCAGATACGCAGTATTTT

d_gene: TRBD1
abundance: NA
v_gene: TRBV6-1
j_gene: TRBJ1-2
CDR3aa: CASSPRPGQGYGYTF
CDR3nt: TGTGCCAGCAGTCCTCGGCCGGGACAGGGTTACGGCTACACCTTC